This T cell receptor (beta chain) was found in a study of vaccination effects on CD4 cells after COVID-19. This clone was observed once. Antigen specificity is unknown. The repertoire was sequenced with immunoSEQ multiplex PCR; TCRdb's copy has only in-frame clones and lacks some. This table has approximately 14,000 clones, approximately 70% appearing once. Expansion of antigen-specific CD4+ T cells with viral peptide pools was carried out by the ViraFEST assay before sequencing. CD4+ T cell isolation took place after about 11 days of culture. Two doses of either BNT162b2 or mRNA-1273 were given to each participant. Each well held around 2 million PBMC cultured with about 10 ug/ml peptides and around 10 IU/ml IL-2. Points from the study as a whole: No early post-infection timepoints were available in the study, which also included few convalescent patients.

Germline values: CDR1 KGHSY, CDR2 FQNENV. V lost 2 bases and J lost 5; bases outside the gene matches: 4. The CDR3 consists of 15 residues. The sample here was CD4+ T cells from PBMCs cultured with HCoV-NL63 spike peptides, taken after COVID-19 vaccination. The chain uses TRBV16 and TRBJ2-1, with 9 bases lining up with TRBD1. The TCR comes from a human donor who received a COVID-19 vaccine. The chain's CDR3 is CASSQGDRVHNEQFF. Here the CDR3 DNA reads TGTGCCAGCAGCCAAGGGGACAGGGTGCACAATGAGCAGTTCTTC. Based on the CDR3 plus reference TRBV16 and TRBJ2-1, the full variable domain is GEEVAQTPKHLVRGEGQKAKLYCAPIKGHSYVFWYQQVLKNEFKFLISFQNENVFDETGMPKERFSAKCLPNSPCSLEIQATKLEDSAVYFCASSQGDRVHNEQFFGPGTRLTVL.